This is a list of T cell receptor beta chains from one sample in a study of blood T cell repertoires in COVID-19. Repertoires were generated with immunoSEQ multiplex PCR, while TCRdb's copy carries only in-frame clones and drops some. The repertoire holds approximately 280,000 clones, with roughly 90% as singletons. Sequencing was carried out using peripheral blood. The origin of the receptors is a man aged 40-50 years with acute or convalescent COVID-19. CDR3s leave out the opening cysteine and the closing phenylalanine or tryptophan.

TRBJ2-7 TRBV5-1 ASSFGRDGGASYEQY
TRBJ1-1 TRBV11-3 ASSRTGSNTEAF
TRBJ2-7 TRBV3-1/TRBV3-2 ASSQGDRGYEQY
TRBJ1-5 TRBV19 ASSIYQGRKPQH
TRBJ1-4 TRBV20-1 SARREKLF
TRBJ2-1 TRBV5-6 ASTPRTMMNEQF
TRBJ2-1 TRBV30 AWSPGGAGAYNEQF
TRBJ2-3 TRBV24-1 ATSDSSLAGGTDTQY
TRBJ2-4 TRBV29-1 SVEGGQGVAKNIQY
TRBJ2-1 TRBV9 ASSVFSNEQF
TRBJ1-5 TRBV19 ASSLNRGWPQH
TRBJ2-2 TRBV10-1 ASSEARTNTGELF
TRBJ1-4 TRBV5-1 ASSFGVDEKLF
TRBJ1-3 TRBV10-3 AILSTASGNTIY
TRBJ1-3 TRBV9 ASSVEGASGNTIY
TRBJ1-1 TRBV5-4 ASSSRTGTNTEAF
TRBJ1-2 TRBV30 AWSRGFNYGYT
TRBJ1-6 TRBV30 AWRRRGNSPLH
TRBJ1-5 TRBV27 ASSPLNRGLSNQPQH
TRBJ2-5 TRBV11-2 ASSPISGTFGFQETQY
TRBJ2-7 TRBV5-6 ASSLVGLDRPYEQY
TRBJ1-1 TRBV30 AWTAGLNTEAF
TRBJ2-2 TRBV11-1 ASSRMGGSTGELF
TRBJ1-6 TRBV30 AWTGTDYSPLH
TRBJ1-2 TRBV10-3 AISERAGYGYT
TRBJ2-1 TRBV20-1 SATDRIYNEQF
TRBJ2-3 TRBV27 ASQDSGATDTQY
TRBJ1-2 TRBV12-2 ASRLAQVVSYGYT
TRBJ1-1 TRBV6-6 ASSHEVAEAF
TRBJ1-1 TRBV6-5 ASRGTGVSREAF
TRBJ1-5 TRBV20-1 SASYGGHQPQH
TRBJ2-7 TRBV15 ATSSVYASGGDYEQY
TRBJ1-2 TRBV3-1/TRBV3-2 ASSQEGTGGWGYT
TRBJ2-5 TRBV6-2/TRBV6-3 ASSYPARAAYQETQY
TRBJ2-2 TRBV3-1/TRBV3-2 ASSHVAQARYNTGELF
TRBJ2-1 TRBV24-1 ATQGASYNEQF
TRBJ2-2 TRBV30 AWSTYRVGELF
TRBJ2-1 TRBV19 ASSIGRNNEQF
TRBJ2-3 TRBV5-4 ASSRQAQTTDTQY
TRBJ2-1 TRBV10-3 AISEERGQF
TRBJ2-2 TRBV18 ASSRQGQAGELF
TRBJ2-3 TRBV30 AWVPQGNTDTQY
TRBJ1-5 TRBV7-8 ASSLGGGDQPQH
TRBJ2-7 TRBV10-3 AISPSGEQY
TRBJ1-4 TRBV9 ASSVGAVGNEKLF
TRBJ2-7 TRBV2 ASSEIPSHEQY
TRBJ1-1 TRBV7-9 ASSLGQTMNTEAF